These 26 T cell receptor beta chains were sequenced from one sample in a study of CD8 T cells in Susac syndrome. A quantity of about 0.5 to 1 ug RNA underwent reverse transcription using random hexamers. TCRdb reanalysed the immunoSEQ multiplex PCR reads using MiXCR and keeps one entry per CDR3 protein. The sample consists of 110,000 to 150,000 distinct CDR3 sequences, almost 96% of them appearing once. The sample consisted of CD4+ T cells from PBMCs. The origin of the receptors is a human donor with Susac syndrome.

The rearrangement uses TRBV7-9 and TRBJ1-2; 7 bases line up with TRBD1. Trimming took 5 bases from V and 5 from J; bases not matched to a gene: 11. The CDR3 loop spans 15 amino acids. Germline V gene data show CDR1 as SEHNR and CDR2 as FQNEAQ (reference sequence). The chain's CDR3 is CASSPTGLRRYGYTF. The CDR3 coding sequence is TGTGCCAGCAGCCCGACAGGGCTGCGGAGGTATGGCTACACCTTC.

The J gene is TRBJ1-5, the V gene TRBV4-2; 9 bases line up with TRBD1. The CDR3 extends over 21 amino acids. Trimming removed 6 bases from V and 2 bases from J; junction bases left unmatched: 23. Germline loops: CDR1 LGHNA, CDR2 YNFKEQ. CDR3 nucleotide sequence: TGTGCCAGCAGGGTCCGGGACAGGGATCAATCGCGCCCGACCCGCAATCAGCCCCAGCATTTT. It encodes CASRVRDRDQSRPTRNQPQHF.

The chain recombines TRBV25-1 with TRBJ1-5, with unresolved D. With 7 bases removed from V and 4 bases from J, the gap between germline ends came to 8 bases. This CDR3 has 12 amino acids. Germline V gene sequence: CDR1 MGHDK, CDR2 SYGVNS. CDR3 protein: CASNEWNQPQHF. The DNA for the CDR3 is TGTGCCAGCAACGAATGGAATCAGCCCCAGCATTTT.

V usage is TRBV20-1 and J usage is TRBJ2-5; 10 bases are a match to TRBD2. The CDR3 runs 15 residues. Germline CDR1 and CDR2: DFQATT and SNEGSKA (reference sequence). Losses at the gene ends were 2 bases for V and 4 bases for J; bases not matched to a gene: 7. The CDR3 sequence is CSARPLGLAVETQYF. CDR3 DNA sequence: TGCAGTGCTAGACCGTTAGGACTAGCGGTAGAGACCCAGTACTTC.

The chain employs TRBV20-1 and TRBJ1-2; the D is unclear. Germline V gives CDR1 DFQATT, CDR2 SNEGSKA (reference sequence). The CDR3 is made up of 13 amino acids. Trimming removed 3 bases at V and 5 bases at J, with 13 bases between. The CDR3: CSASPGDRYGYTF. The CDR3 DNA reads as TGCAGTGCTAGCCCCGGAGATCGGTATGGCTACACCTTC.

This chain links TRBV15 with TRBJ1-4, with D possibly TRBD1 on 6 matching bases. V shed 4 bases and J shed 7 bases, with 13 bases lying between them. This CDR3 comprises 14 residues. From germline, CDR1 is LNHNV and CDR2 YYDKDF (reference sequence). CDR3 sequence reads: CATSNRDNGEKLFF. CDR3 DNA sequence: TGTGCCACCAGCAACCGGGACAATGGTGAAAAACTGTTTTTT.

This chain connects TRBV18 to TRBJ2-3, with TRBD2 identical over 10 bases. CDR3 length: 15 residues. Germline V gene sequence: CDR1 KGHSH, CDR2 LQKENI. The junction had 6 bases not matched to a gene; V was cut back by 3 bases and J by 6 bases. CDR3 DNA: TGTGCCAGCTCACCGCGGACTAGCGGTGCGGATACGCAGTATTTT. Amino acids: CASSPRTSGADTQYF.

The V and J genes are TRBV7-2 and TRBJ2-1; 7 nucleotides agree with TRBD2. The V gene's germline CDR1 is SGHTA and CDR2 FQGNSA. V trimming: 5 bases; J trimming: 0 bases; junction bases outside the gene matches: 4. The CDR3 loop spans 15 amino acids. CDR3 bases: TGTGCCAGCAGCGATGGCGGGGGCTCCTACAATGAGCAGTTCTTC. Protein product: CASSDGGGSYNEQFF.

The J gene is TRBJ1-1, the V gene TRBV18, with D hard to call. Trimming removed 4 bases at V and 5 bases at J, with 8 bases between. The CDR3 length is 12 residues. Germline loops: CDR1 KGHSH, CDR2 LQKENI. CDR3 region: CASSRGVTEAFF. The DNA for the CDR3 is TGTGCCAGCTCACGTGGGGTAACTGAAGCTTTCTTT. The full variable domain, with the rest looked up from reference TRBV18 and TRBJ1-1, is NAGVMQNPRHLVRRRGQEARLRCSPMKGHSHVYWYRQLPEEGLKFMVYLQKENIIDESGMPKERFSAEFPKEGPSILRIQQVVRGDSAAYFCASSRGVTEAFFGQGTRLTVV.

In DNA form, the CDR3 reads TGTGCCAGCAGTGAAGCAGGGTTAGGGACCCAGTACTTC. Translated, it gives CASSEAGLGTQYF. The chain combines TRBV25-1 with TRBJ2-5; the D gene is possibly TRBD1 (5 bases). Trimming took off 2 bases at V and 7 bases at J, with 11 bases between the two ends. The CDR3 is 13 amino acids. CDR1 is MGHDK and CDR2 is SYGVNS in the germline V gene.

The genes are TRBV9 and TRBJ2-7, with 12 nucleotides matching TRBD2. This CDR3 contains 15 residues. Trimming took 4 bases from V and 7 from J; bases not matched to a gene: 9. The germline gives CDR1 SGDLS, CDR2 YYNGEE. CDR3 bases: TGTGCCAGCAGCCCCGGGACTAGCGGGCTTGGAGAGCAGTACTTC. It codes for CASSPGTSGLGEQYF. The whole variable domain, remainder taken from reference TRBV9 and TRBJ2-7, is DSGVTQTPKHLITATGQRVTLRCSPRSGDLSVYWYQQSLDQGLQFLIQYYNGEERAKGNILERFSAQQFPDLHSELNLSSLELGDSALYFCASSPGTSGLGEQYFGPGTRLTVT.

The chain employs TRBV20-1 and TRBJ1-5; D possibly corresponds to TRBD1 (6 bases). The CDR3 spans 13 residues. CDR1 and CDR2 (germline): DFQATT, SNEGSKA (reference sequence). V gave up 6 bases and J gave up 7 bases, with 16 bases separating them. CDR3 in DNA: TGCAGTGCGAGGGCGGGGGCCGGGCAGCCCCAGCATTTT. It specifies CSARAGAGQPQHF.

The V call is TRBV19, the J call TRBJ2-6; weak D call: TRBD2 (5 bases). Germline loops: CDR1 LNHDA, CDR2 SQIVND (reference sequence). This CDR3 region has 17 residues. V was clipped by 7 bases and J by 3 bases, with 19 bases between them. The CDR3 protein is CASTRGKGWDGANVLTF. DNA for the CDR3: TGTGCCAGTACCAGAGGGAAGGGATGGGATGGGGCCAACGTCCTGACTTTC.

The chain employs TRBV29-1 and TRBJ1-1; 9 positions match TRBD1. With V trimmed by 7 bases and J by 5 bases, 8 bases remained unmatched. The CDR3 is 13 amino acids. Germline V gene lookup returns CDR1 SQVTM and CDR2 ANQGSEA. This CDR3 reads CSGGQGEGTEAFF. As DNA, the CDR3 is TGCAGCGGGGGACAGGGAGAAGGAACTGAAGCTTTCTTT.

The chain uses TRBV20-1 and TRBJ1-1; D unresolved. The CDR3 sequence is 14 residues long. In germline, CDR1 is DFQATT, CDR2 SNEGSKA (reference sequence). V dropped 3 bases and J dropped 1 base, with 12 bases sitting between them. In DNA, the CDR3 is TGCAGTGCTAGCACGTACCGATGGAACACTGAAGCTTTCTTT. Protein: CSASTYRWNTEAFF.

CDR3 nucleotides: TGTGCCAGCTCCCCCGACGGGAATCAGCCCCAGCATTTT. Protein sequence: CASSPDGNQPQHF. The V and J genes are TRBV18 and TRBJ1-5; D is ambiguous. This CDR3 is 13 amino acids long. Germline lookup yields CDR1 KGHSH and CDR2 LQKENI. The ends were cut back, 6 bases at V and 4 bases at J, with 10 bases in the middle.

In DNA form, the CDR3 reads TGCAGTGCTAGAGGGGGAAACGAGCAGTACTTC. Translation: CSARGGNEQYF. V gene TRBV20-1 combines with J gene TRBJ2-7; D not certain. Between the trimmed V and J ends, which lost 1 base and 5 bases, there was a span of 6 bases. CDR3 size: 11 residues. Germline V gene lookup returns CDR1 DFQATT and CDR2 SNEGSKA (reference sequence).

This chain connects TRBV24-1 to TRBJ2-3; the match to TRBD1 covers 7 bases. The trim removed 4 bases at V and 2 bases at J, leaving 8 bases unmatched. The length of the CDR3 is 16 residues. Germline loops: CDR1 KGHDR, CDR2 SFDVKD. The CDR3 sequence is CATSDSDRAPTDTQYF. Written as DNA, the CDR3 is TGTGCCACCAGTGACTCCGACAGGGCCCCCACAGATACGCAGTATTTT.

V and J are TRBV28 and TRBJ2-2; D gene ambiguous. Germline CDR1 and CDR2: MDHEN and SYDVKM. This CDR3 is 13 amino acids long. Between the trimmed V and J ends, which lost 4 bases and 7 bases, there was a span of 10 bases. The CDR3 loop is CASSYRVSGELFF. The CDR3 bases are TGTGCCAGCAGTTATAGGGTCAGCGGGGAGCTGTTTTTT.

The rearrangement links TRBV27 to TRBJ2-7; D is uncertain. CDR1 and CDR2 from the germline V gene are MNHEY and SMNVEV (reference sequence). Trimming took 5 bases from V and 4 from J, leaving 15 bases between them. The CDR3 loop spans 14 amino acids. The CDR3 loop is CASSPLSGLYEQYF. The CDR3 region has the DNA TGTGCCAGCAGTCCGTTATCGGGCCTATACGAGCAGTACTTC.

In nucleotides, the CDR3 is TGCAGCGTTGGACAGGGTCACACCGGGGAGCTGTTTTTT. It is translated as CSVGQGHTGELFF. The V call is TRBV29-1, the J call TRBJ2-2; TRBD1 aligns across 7 bases. Unmatched junction bases numbered 2, after V lost 4 bases and J lost 3 bases. CDR1 SQVTM and CDR2 ANQGSEA come from the germline V gene. This CDR3 is built from 13 residues.

The rearrangement links TRBV3-1 to TRBJ1-2, with D tentatively TRBD1 (5 bases). V was clipped by 4 bases and J by 5 bases, with 11 bases between them. This CDR3 region has 13 residues. Germline lookup yields CDR1 LGHDT and CDR2 YNNKEL (reference sequence). CDR3 nucleotides: TGTGCCAGCAGCCTCGGGGGAGCTTATGGCTACACCTTC. This sequence encodes CASSLGGAYGYTF.

V usage is TRBV4-1 and J usage is TRBJ2-3; the D gene is possibly TRBD1 (5 bases). Germline CDR1 MGHRA, CDR2 YSYEKL. The V end lost 0 bases, the J end lost 2 bases, and 6 bases lay between the germline ends. This CDR3 is 14 amino acids long. CDR3 coding DNA: TGCGCCAGCAGCCAAGAGGGGCCCACAGATACGCAGTATTTT. It encodes CASSQEGPTDTQYF.

The gene calls are TRBV13 and TRBJ2-5, with D uncertain. The CDR3 covers 14 residues. Germline V gives CDR1 PRHDT, CDR2 FYEKMQ (reference sequence). V gave up 5 bases and J gave up 1 base, with 11 bases separating them. The CDR3 DNA follows: TGTGCCAGCAGCATAAAAGTGTCCCAAGAGACCCAGTACTTC. Translation: CASSIKVSQETQYF.

J is TRBJ1-6 and V is TRBV18; D perhaps matches TRBD1 (6 bases). The CDR3 has 14 amino acids. Trimming cost V 4 bases and J 3 bases, with 7 bases left between them. CDR1 is KGHSH and CDR2 is LQKENI in the germline V gene. The CDR3 loop is CASSRQDYNSPLHF. DNA for the CDR3: TGTGCCAGCTCACGACAGGACTATAATTCACCCCTCCACTTT. The full variable domain, with the rest looked up from reference TRBV18 and TRBJ1-6, is NAGVMQNPRHLVRRRGQEARLRCSPMKGHSHVYWYRQLPEEGLKFMVYLQKENIIDESGMPKERFSAEFPKEGPSILRIQQVVRGDSAAYFCASSRQDYNSPLHFGNGTRLTVT.

The gene calls are TRBV3-1 and TRBJ2-7, with D perhaps matching TRBD2 (5 bases). Trimming stripped 2 bases from V and 7 bases from J, with 18 bases between. The CDR3 length is 15 residues. Germline V gene sequence: CDR1 LGHDT, CDR2 YNNKEL (reference sequence). CDR3 bases: TGTGCCAGCAGCCAATACATCACGGGTTCGGGGGAGCAGTACTTC. Protein: CASSQYITGSGEQYF.